The present TCR beta chain was sequenced within a study of T-cell reconstitution after alpha-beta-depleted transplantation in children. Preparation of the TCRbeta library involved a method that used unique molecular identifiers. MiXCR was run by TCRdb on the PCR reads, yielding one entry per CDR3 protein. Of fewer than 750,000 distinct CDR3 sequences in the sample, 23% were seen once. CDR3 length equals 11 residues. CDR1 DFQATT and CDR2 SNEGSKA come from the germline V gene (reference sequence). V was clipped by 7 bases and J by 11 bases, with 15 bases between them. This receptor was obtained from a boy under two years old who had a stem cell transplant for acute myeloid leukemia, so the T cells may come from the graft donor. The source was PBMCs, mostly from graft donor cells, collected 360 days after TCRalphabeta/CD19-depleted stem cell transplant. The rearrangement uses TRBV20-1 and TRBJ2-1; a possible D gene is TRBD1 (5 bases). Written as DNA, the CDR3 is TGCAGTGGGCTAGTCCGACAGCAGCAGTTCTTC. The encoded protein is CSGLVRQQQFF.